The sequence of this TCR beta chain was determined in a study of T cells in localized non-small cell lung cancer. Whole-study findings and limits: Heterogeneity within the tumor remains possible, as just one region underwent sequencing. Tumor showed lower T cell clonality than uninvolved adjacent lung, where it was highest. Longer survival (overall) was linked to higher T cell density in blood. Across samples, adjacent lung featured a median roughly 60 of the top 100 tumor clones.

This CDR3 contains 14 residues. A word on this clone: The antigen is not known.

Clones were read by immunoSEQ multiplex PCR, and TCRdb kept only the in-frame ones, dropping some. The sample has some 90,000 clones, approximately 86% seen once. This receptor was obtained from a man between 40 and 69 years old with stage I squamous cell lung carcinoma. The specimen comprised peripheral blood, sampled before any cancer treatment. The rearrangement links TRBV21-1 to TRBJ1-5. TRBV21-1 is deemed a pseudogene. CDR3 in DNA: TGTGCCAGCAGCAAAGCGTACTTTTATCAGCCCCAGCATTTT. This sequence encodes CASSKAYFYQPQHF.